This T cell receptor (beta chain) was sequenced in a study of blood T cell repertoires in COVID-19. Study information: Some COVID-19 samples were acute and others convalescent; all came from the United States, Italy and Spain.

The CDR3 length is 16 residues. Trimming removed 4 bases from V and 0 bases from J; junction bases left unmatched: 7. Germline V lookup: CDR1 SGHDT, CDR2 YYEEEE. This clone was picked up a small number of times. Patients of the Seattle cohort, enrolled during active infection, were followed longitudinally. In the original workflow: Estimation of nucleated cell counts was performed using reference gene primer amplification. Using immunoSEQ multiplex PCR, the repertoire was profiled, and TCRdb retains in-frame clones only, with some absent. The DNA gave D and trimming, while V, J and clone size come from that table. This table has fewer than 350,000 clones, over 75% appearing once.

This chain links TRBV5-6 with TRBJ1-1; TRBD1 matches 9 bases. The sequenced material came from peripheral blood. The TCR comes from a woman aged 30 to 39 with COVID-19, enrolled during active disease. The CDR3 loop reads CASSAGTGRVNTEAFF. Here the CDR3 DNA reads TGTGCCAGCAGCGCCGGGACAGGGAGGGTGAACACTGAAGCTTTCTTT.